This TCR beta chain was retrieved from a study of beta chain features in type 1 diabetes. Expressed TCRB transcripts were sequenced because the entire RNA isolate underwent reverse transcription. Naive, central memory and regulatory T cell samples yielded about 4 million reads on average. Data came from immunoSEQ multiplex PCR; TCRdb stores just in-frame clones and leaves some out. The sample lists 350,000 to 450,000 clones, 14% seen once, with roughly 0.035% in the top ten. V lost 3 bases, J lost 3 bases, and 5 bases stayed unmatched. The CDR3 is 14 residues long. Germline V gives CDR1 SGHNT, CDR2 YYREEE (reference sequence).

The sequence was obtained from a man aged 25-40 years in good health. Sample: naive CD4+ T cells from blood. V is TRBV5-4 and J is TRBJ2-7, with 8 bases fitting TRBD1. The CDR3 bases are TGTGCCAGCAGCTACCGGGACAGGATCTACGAGCAGTACTTC. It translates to CASSYRDRIYEQYF.